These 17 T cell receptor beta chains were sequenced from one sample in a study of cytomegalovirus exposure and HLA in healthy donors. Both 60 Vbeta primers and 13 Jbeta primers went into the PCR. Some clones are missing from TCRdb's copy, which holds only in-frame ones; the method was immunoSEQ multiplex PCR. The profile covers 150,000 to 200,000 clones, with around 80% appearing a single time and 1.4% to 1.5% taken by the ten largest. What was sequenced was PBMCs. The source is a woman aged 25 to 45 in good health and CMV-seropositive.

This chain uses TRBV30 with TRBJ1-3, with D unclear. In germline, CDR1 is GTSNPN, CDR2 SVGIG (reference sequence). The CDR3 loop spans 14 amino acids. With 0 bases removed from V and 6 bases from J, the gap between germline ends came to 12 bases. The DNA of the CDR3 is TGTGCCTGGAGTGTTGGGAGGTCGGAAAACACCATATATTTT. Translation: CAWSVGRSENTIYF.

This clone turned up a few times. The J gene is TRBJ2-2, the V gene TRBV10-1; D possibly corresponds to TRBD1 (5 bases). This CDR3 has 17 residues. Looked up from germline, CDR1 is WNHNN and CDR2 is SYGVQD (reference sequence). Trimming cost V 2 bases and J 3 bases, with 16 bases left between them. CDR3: CASSEAKTEIHTGELFF. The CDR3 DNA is TGCGCCAGCAGTGAGGCCAAGACAGAAATACACACCGGGGAGCTGTTTTTT.

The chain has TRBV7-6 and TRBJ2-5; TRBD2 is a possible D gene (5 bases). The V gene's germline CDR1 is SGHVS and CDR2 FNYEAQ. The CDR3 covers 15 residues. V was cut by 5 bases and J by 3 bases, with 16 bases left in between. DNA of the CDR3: TGTGCCAGCAGCGTCTATACCCCCGGGAAAGAGACCCAGTACTTC. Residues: CASSVYTPGKETQYF.

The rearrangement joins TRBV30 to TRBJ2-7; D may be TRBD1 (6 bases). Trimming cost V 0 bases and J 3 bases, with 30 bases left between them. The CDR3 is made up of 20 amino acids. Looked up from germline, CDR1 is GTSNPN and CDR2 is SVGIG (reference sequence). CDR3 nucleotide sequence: TGTGCCTGGAGTGTAGGTGGTCGGCAGGGGCCCTTCCTGCAACTCTACGAGCAGTACTTC. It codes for CAWSVGGRQGPFLQLYEQYF.

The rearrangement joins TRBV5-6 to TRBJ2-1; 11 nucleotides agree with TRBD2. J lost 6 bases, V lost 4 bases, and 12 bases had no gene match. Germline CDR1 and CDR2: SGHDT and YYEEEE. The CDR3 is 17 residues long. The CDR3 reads CASSHSSGRLAGNEQFF. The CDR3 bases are TGTGCCAGCAGCCACTCTAGCGGGAGGCTTGCGGGCAATGAGCAGTTCTTC.

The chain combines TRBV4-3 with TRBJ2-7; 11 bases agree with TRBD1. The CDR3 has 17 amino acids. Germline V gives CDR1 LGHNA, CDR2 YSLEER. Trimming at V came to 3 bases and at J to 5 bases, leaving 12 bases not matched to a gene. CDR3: CASSQSLGTGGTHEQYF. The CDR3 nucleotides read TGCGCCAGCAGCCAGAGTTTGGGGACAGGGGGTACCCACGAGCAGTACTTC.

The CDR3 nucleotides are TGTGCCAGCAGCATACAGGGGGCGAACACCGGGGAGCTGTTTTTT. This sequence encodes CASSIQGANTGELFF. This chain connects TRBV7-2 to TRBJ2-2; 8 bases line up with TRBD1. In germline, CDR1 is SGHTA, CDR2 FQGNSA. The CDR3 is made up of 15 amino acids. J was trimmed by 0 bases and V by 5 bases; bases with no gene match: 2.

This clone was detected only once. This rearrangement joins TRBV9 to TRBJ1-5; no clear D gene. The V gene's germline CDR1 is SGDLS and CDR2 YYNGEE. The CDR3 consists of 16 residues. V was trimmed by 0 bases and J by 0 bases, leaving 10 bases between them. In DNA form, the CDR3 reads TGTGCCAGCAGCGTAGGGGCAGCTATTAGCAATCAGCCCCAGCATTTT. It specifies CASSVGAAISNQPQHF. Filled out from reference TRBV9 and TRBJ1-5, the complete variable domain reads DSGVTQTPKHLITATGQRVTLRCSPRSGDLSVYWYQQSLDQGLQFLIQYYNGEERAKGNILERFSAQQFPDLHSELNLSSLELGDSALYFCASSVGAAISNQPQHFGDGTRLSIL.

The CDR3 region has the DNA TGTGCCAGCAGTTTATCGGGCCCCGGGCTAGCGGGAGTTTCTGAGCAGTTCTTC. Its protein product is CASSLSGPGLAGVSEQFF. The chain joins TRBV27 to TRBJ2-1; 10 bases agree with TRBD2. The trim removed 0 bases at V and 9 bases at J, leaving 14 bases unmatched. CDR1 and CDR2 from the germline V gene are MNHEY and SMNVEV (reference sequence). The CDR3 has 18 amino acids.

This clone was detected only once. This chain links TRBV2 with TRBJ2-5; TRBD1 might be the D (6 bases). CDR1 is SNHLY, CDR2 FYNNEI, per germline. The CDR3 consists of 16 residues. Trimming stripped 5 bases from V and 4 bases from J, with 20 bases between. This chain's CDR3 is CASSPEAAGAGETQYF. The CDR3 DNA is TGTGCCAGCAGTCCCGAAGCGGCAGGGGCAGGAGAGACCCAGTACTTC. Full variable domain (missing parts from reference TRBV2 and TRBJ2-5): EPEVTQTPSHQVTQMGQEVILRCVPISNHLYFYWYRQILGQKVEFLVSFYNNEISEKSEIFDDQFSVERPDGSNFTLKIRSTKLEDSAMYFCASSPEAAGAGETQYFGPGTRLLVL.

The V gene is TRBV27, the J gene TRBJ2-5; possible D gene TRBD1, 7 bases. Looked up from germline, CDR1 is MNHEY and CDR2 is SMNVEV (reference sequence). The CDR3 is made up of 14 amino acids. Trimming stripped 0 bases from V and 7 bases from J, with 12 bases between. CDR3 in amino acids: CASSLSAGGMTQYF. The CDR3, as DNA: TGTGCCAGCAGTTTATCTGCAGGGGGGATGACCCAGTACTTC.

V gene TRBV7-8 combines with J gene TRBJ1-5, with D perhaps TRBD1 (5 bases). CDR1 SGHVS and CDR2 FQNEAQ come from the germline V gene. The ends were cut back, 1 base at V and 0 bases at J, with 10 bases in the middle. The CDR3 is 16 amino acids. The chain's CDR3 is CASSLVRGPSNQPQHF. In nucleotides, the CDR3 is TGTGCCAGCAGCTTAGTTAGGGGCCCTAGCAATCAGCCCCAGCATTTT.

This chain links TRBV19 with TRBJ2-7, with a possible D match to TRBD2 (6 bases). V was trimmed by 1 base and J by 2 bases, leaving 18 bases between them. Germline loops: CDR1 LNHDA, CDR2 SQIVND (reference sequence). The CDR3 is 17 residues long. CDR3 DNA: TGTGCCAGTAGTATAGGGCGGGCGGGGACTCGAGCCTACGAGCAGTACTTC. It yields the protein CASSIGRAGTRAYEQYF.

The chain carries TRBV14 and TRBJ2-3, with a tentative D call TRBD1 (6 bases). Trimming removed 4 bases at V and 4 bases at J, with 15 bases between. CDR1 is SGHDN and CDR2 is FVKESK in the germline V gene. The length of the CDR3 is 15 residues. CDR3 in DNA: TGTGCCAGCAGCCGCCAACAGGGAGAGTCAGATACGCAGTATTTT. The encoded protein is CASSRQQGESDTQYF.

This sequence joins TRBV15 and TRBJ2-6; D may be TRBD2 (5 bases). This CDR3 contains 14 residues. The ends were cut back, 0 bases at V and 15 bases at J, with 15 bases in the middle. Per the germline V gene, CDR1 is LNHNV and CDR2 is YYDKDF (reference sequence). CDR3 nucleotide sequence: TGTGCCACCAGCAGAGATCTAGGGCAGGCGGGCCTGACTTTC. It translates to CATSRDLGQAGLTF. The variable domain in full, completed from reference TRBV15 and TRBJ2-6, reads DAMVIQNPRYQVTQFGKPVTLSCSQTLNHNVMYWYQQKSSQAPKLLFHYYDKDFNNEADTPDNFQSRRPNTSFCFLDIRSPGLGDTAMYLCATSRDLGQAGLTFGAGSRLTVL.

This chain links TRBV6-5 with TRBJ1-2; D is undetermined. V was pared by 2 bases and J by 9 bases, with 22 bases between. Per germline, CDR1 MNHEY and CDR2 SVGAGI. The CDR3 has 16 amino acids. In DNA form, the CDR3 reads TGTGCCAGCAGTTACACCCAATTTCGCGAGGGTAGGAGCTACACCTTC. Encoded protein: CASSYTQFREGRSYTF.

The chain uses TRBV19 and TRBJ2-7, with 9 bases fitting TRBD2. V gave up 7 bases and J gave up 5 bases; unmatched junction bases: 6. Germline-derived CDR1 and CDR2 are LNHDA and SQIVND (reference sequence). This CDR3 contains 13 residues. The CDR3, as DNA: TGTGCCAGTACTAGCGGGATTAGGAACGAGCAGTACTTC. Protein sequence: CASTSGIRNEQYF.